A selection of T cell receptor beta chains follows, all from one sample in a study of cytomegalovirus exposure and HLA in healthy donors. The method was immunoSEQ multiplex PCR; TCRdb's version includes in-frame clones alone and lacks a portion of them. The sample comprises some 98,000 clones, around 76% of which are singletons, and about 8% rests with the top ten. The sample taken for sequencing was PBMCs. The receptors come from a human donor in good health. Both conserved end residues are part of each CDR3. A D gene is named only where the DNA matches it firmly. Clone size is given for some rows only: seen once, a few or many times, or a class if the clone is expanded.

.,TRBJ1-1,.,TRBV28,CASRGPMNTEAFF,TGTGCCAGCAGGGGCCCAATGAACACTGAAGCTTTCTTT
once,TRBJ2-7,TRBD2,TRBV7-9,CASSSGREAGYEQYF,TGTGCCAGCAGTAGCGGGCGGGAGGCGGGCTACGAGCAGTACTTC
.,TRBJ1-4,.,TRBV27,CASSSGAFGEKLFF,TGTGCCAGCAGTTCAGGGGCGTTCGGCGAAAAACTGTTTTTT
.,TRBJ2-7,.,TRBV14,CASNRGTTSSYEQYF,TGTGCCAGCAACCGGGGAACGACTAGCTCCTACGAGCAGTACTTC
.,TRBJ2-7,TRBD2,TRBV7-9,CASSLGTSGGAFSYEQYF,TGTGCCAGCAGCTTAGGGACTAGCGGGGGGGCCTTCTCCTACGAGCAGTACTTC
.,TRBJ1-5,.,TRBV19,CASSRGTYSNQPQHF,TGTGCCAGTAGTAGGGGGACTTATAGCAATCAGCCCCAGCATTTT
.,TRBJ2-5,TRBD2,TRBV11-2,CASTRRTSVETQYF,TGTGCCAGCACCCGGAGGACTAGCGTGGAGACCCAGTACTTC
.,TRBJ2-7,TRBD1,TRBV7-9,CASSLPLGQGKAYEQYF,TGTGCCAGCAGCTTACCCCTAGGACAGGGTAAGGCCTACGAGCAGTACTTC
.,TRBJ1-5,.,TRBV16,CASSQFDHSSQPQHF,TGTGCCAGCAGCCAATTTGATCATTCGAGCCAGCCCCAGCATTTT
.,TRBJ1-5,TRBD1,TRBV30,CAWSAGGMGNQPQHF,TGTGCCTGGAGTGCAGGGGGCATGGGCAATCAGCCCCAGCATTTT
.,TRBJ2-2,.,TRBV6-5,CASSFELSKITGELFF,TGTGCCAGCAGTTTCGAGTTGAGCAAAATCACCGGGGAGCTGTTTTTT
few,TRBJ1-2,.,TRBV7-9,CASSRMTVGYGYTF,TGTGCCAGCAGCCGAATGACAGTTGGCTATGGCTACACCTTC
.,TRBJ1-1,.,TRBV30,CAWSRWGGTANTEAFF,TGTGCCTGGAGCCGTTGGGGGGGGACGGCGAACACTGAAGCTTTCTTT
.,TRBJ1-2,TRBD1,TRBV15,CATSRDRLGQGTSAPYGYTF,TGTGCCACCAGCAGAGATAGGTTGGGACAGGGGACCTCCGCTCCCTATGGCTACACCTTC
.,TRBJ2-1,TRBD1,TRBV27,CASTATGGFSYNEQLF,TGTGCCAGCACCGCGACAGGGGGCTTTTCCTACAATGAGCAGCTCTTC
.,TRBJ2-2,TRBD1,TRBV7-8,CASSPRTGTGELFF,TGTGCCAGCAGCCCGCGGACAGGGACCGGGGAGCTGTTTTTT
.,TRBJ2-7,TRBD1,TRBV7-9,CSSSLSGTGGSHISYEQYF,TGTTCCAGCAGCTTGTCCGGGACAGGGGGCTCTCACATCTCCTACGAGCAGTACTTC
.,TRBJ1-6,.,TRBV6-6,CASSYSVGSRESPLHF,TGTGCCAGCAGTTACTCGGTGGGCAGTAGAGAATCACCCCTCCACTTT
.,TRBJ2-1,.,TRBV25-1,CASSEVLAGNNEQFF,TGTGCCAGCAGTGAAGTCCTTGCGGGGAACAATGAGCAGTTCTTC
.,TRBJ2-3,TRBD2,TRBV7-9,CASSLVASFTSGTDTQYF,TGTGCCAGCAGCTTAGTAGCTAGTTTTACTAGCGGCACAGATACGCAGTATTTT
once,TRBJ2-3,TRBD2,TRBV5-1,CASSSGLAGGVVQYF,TGCGCCAGCAGCTCGGGACTAGCGGGAGGAGTTGTGCAGTATTTT
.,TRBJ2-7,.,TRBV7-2,CASRFTGSYEQYF,TGTGCCAGCAGATTCACAGGTAGCTACGAGCAGTACTTC
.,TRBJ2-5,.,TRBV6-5,CASSYSSSQETQYF,TGTGCCAGCAGTTACTCTTCCAGTCAAGAGACCCAGTACTTC
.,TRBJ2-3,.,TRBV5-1,CASSLDRATDTQYF,TGCGCCAGCAGCTTGGACAGGGCCACAGATACGCAGTATTTT
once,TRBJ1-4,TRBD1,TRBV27,CASSPTADRGLPGEKLFF,TGTGCCAGCAGTCCTACAGCCGACAGGGGGCTGCCTGGCGAAAAACTGTTTTTT
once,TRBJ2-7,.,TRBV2,CASSVRSYEQYF,TGTGCCAGCAGTGTACGAAGCTACGAGCAGTACTTC
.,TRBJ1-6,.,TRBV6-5,CASSLGHRGSALHF,TGTGCCAGCAGTTTGGGACACCGTGGTTCGGCCCTCCACTTT
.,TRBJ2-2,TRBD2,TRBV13,CATQRGATGELFF,TGTGCCACCCAGCGGGGGGCCACCGGGGAGCTGTTTTTT
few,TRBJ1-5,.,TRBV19,CASTSRARGNQPQHF,TGTGCCAGTACGAGCAGGGCACGAGGCAATCAGCCCCAGCATTTT